The 6 T cell receptor beta chains reported below all come from one sample, sequenced in a study of blood T cell repertoires in COVID-19. Data came from immunoSEQ multiplex PCR; TCRdb stores just in-frame clones and leaves some out. This sample has about 140,000 clones, with around 73% found just once. Specimen: peripheral blood. Receptor source: a woman aged 45-60 years with active or convalescent COVID-19.

This chain connects TRBV6-6 to TRBJ2-7, with TRBD2 identical over 11 bases. V was clipped by 6 bases and J by 5 bases; unmatched bases: 6. Germline CDR1 reads MNHNY; CDR2 reads SVGAGI (reference sequence). The CDR3 is 14 amino acids. CDR3 sequence reads: CASSQTSGSNEQYF. For the CDR3, the DNA is TGTGCCAGCAGCCAAACTAGCGGGAGTAACGAGCAGTACTTC.

The chain has TRBV5-4 and TRBJ2-2; possible D gene TRBD2, 6 bases. From germline, CDR1 is SGHNT and CDR2 YYREEE (reference sequence). V lost 1 base to trimming and J lost 7 bases, with 14 bases between them. This CDR3 has 15 residues. The CDR3 bases are TGTGCCAGCAGCTTGAGCGGGCGAGGTGGCGGGGAGCTGTTTTTT. Protein: CASSLSGRGGGELFF.

The chain recombines TRBV7-2 with TRBJ2-7; D remains unclear. V was cut by 1 base and J by 6 bases, with 19 bases left in between. Germline lookup yields CDR1 SGHTA and CDR2 FQGNSA. The CDR3 totals 16 residues. The CDR3 spells CASSLESTTFISEQYF. DNA for the CDR3: TGTGCCAGCAGCTTAGAATCAACTACCTTTATTTCCGAGCAGTACTTC. Together with reference TRBV7-2 and TRBJ2-7, the CDR3 gives the full variable domain: GAGVSQSPSNKVTEKGKDVELRCDPISGHTALYWYRQSLGQGLEFLIYFQGNSAPDKSGLPSDRFSAERTGGSVSTLTIQRTQQEDSAVYLCASSLESTTFISEQYFGPGTRLTVT.

This clone has just one count. The gene calls are TRBV7-2 and TRBJ2-2; possibly TRBD2 for D (6 bases). The germline CDR1 and CDR2 sequences are SGHTA and FQGNSA. CDR3 size: 15 residues. With 1 base removed from V and 2 bases from J, the gap between germline ends came to 8 bases. CDR3 loop: CASSLDSGNTGELFF. For the CDR3, the DNA is TGTGCCAGCAGCTTAGATAGCGGCAACACCGGGGAGCTGTTTTTT.

The rearrangement uses TRBV11-2 and TRBJ2-7, with TRBD1 identical over 7 bases. Trimming removed 6 bases from V and 3 bases from J; junction bases left unmatched: 8. Germline lookup yields CDR1 SGHAT and CDR2 FQNNGV. This CDR3 contains 14 residues. CDR3 sequence (DNA): TGTGCCAGCAGTAGGGACAGAACCTACTACGAGCAGTACTTC. Its protein is CASSRDRTYYEQYF.

J is TRBJ1-3 and V is TRBV19, with unresolved D. CDR3 length: 13 residues. The germline V and J ends were trimmed by 5 bases and 4 bases, with 9 bases remaining between them. The germline V gene has CDR1 LNHDA and CDR2 SQIVND (reference sequence). CDR3 DNA sequence: TGTGCCAGTAGTGTACAGCCGGGAAACACCATATATTTT. Its protein is CASSVQPGNTIYF.